This TCR beta chain is from a study of blood T cell repertoires in COVID-19. V lost 5 bases and J 1 base, leaving 8 bases between the germline ends. Germline V gene data show CDR1 as LNHDA and CDR2 as SQIVND (reference sequence). This CDR3 comprises 13 residues. Authors' methods: The authors estimated nucleated cell counts from reference gene primer amplification. Assay: immunoSEQ multiplex PCR; the TCRdb copy retains only in-frame clones and omits some. V and J calls and clone size are as listed in that table; D and trimming were resolved from the DNA. This table has about 140,000 clones, roughly 80% appearing once.

This receptor was obtained from a human donor in a cohort sampled during active COVID-19. V and J are TRBV19 and TRBJ1-1; possibly TRBD1 for D (5 bases). The sequenced sample was peripheral blood. In nucleotides, the CDR3 is TGTGCCAGTAGTTGGGGCAGGAACACTGAAGCTTTCTTT. Its protein is CASSWGRNTEAFF.